These 15 T cell receptor beta chains originate from one sample sequenced in a study of cytomegalovirus exposure and HLA in healthy donors. In the PCR, 60 Vbeta and 13 Jbeta primers were used. Assay: immunoSEQ multiplex PCR; the TCRdb copy retains only in-frame clones and omits some. The repertoire holds some 110,000 clones, with 78% as singletons. Sequenced material: PBMCs. Every receptor here comes from a man aged 30-40 years in good health and CMV-seronegative.

The chain employs TRBV7-8 and TRBJ2-7; D gene uncertain. Trimming took off 4 bases at V and 2 bases at J, with 6 bases between the two ends. This CDR3 region has 12 residues. The germline V gene encodes CDR1 SGHVS and CDR2 FQNEAQ. The CDR3 is CASSSVAYEQYF. The CDR3 DNA reads as TGTGCCAGCAGCTCCGTCGCCTACGAGCAGTACTTC.

The chain's CDR3 is CASNLGGDGNSPLHF. The CDR3 DNA sequence: TGTGCCAGCAACTTGGGAGGGGACGGGAATTCACCCCTCCACTTT. The chain links TRBV9 to TRBJ1-6, with D perhaps TRBD1 (5 bases). This CDR3 has 15 residues. Deletions cut 6 bases from V and 7 bases from J, with 17 bases between. The germline V gene encodes CDR1 SGDLS and CDR2 YYNGEE.

The chain employs TRBV10-2 and TRBJ2-7; the match to TRBD2 covers 8 bases. V was pared by 6 bases and J by 2 bases, with 9 bases of the junction left unmatched. This CDR3 contains 15 residues. From germline, CDR1 is WSHSY and CDR2 SAAADI. The CDR3 reads CASRHPAGDAYEQYF. The CDR3 nucleotides are TGCGCCAGCAGGCACCCAGCGGGAGACGCCTACGAGCAGTACTTC.

This chain joins TRBV10-3 and TRBJ2-7, with TRBD2 identical over 10 bases. There are 15 residues in the CDR3. The trim removed 7 bases at V and 5 bases at J, leaving 11 bases unmatched. From germline, CDR1 is ENHRY and CDR2 SYGVKD. The CDR3 loop reads CAIKLAGGSPNEQYF. CDR3 DNA: TGTGCCATCAAATTAGCGGGAGGATCCCCCAACGAGCAGTACTTC.

The chain employs TRBV5-4 and TRBJ1-1; perhaps TRBD1 as D (6 bases). V dropped 4 bases and J dropped 11 bases, with 15 bases sitting between them. Per the germline V gene, CDR1 is SGHNT and CDR2 is YYREEE (reference sequence). This CDR3 is 12 amino acids long. This chain's CDR3 is CASSPRGEEAFF. The CDR3 DNA reads as TGTGCCAGCAGCCCCAGGGGCGAGGAGGCTTTCTTT.

The V and J genes are TRBV11-2 and TRBJ1-1; D uncertain. V was clipped by 1 base and J by 5 bases, with 11 bases between them. Germline-derived CDR1 and CDR2 are SGHAT and FQNNGV. The CDR3 runs to 14 residues. The CDR3 coding sequence is TGTGCCAGCAGCTTAGCCCTAGGAAGAACTGAAGCTTTCTTT. It translates to CASSLALGRTEAFF. The full variable domain, its missing parts supplied by reference TRBV11-2 and TRBJ1-1, is EAGVAQSPRYKIIEKRQSVAFWCNPISGHATLYWYQQILGQGPKLLIQFQNNGVVDDSQLPKDRFSAERLKGVDSTLKIQPAKLEDSAVYLCASSLALGRTEAFFGQGTRLTVV.

The chain recombines TRBV28 with TRBJ1-5; tentative D call: TRBD1 (5 bases). The CDR3 covers 16 residues. Trimming took off 6 bases at V and 3 bases at J, with 18 bases between the two ends. Germline CDR1 MDHEN, CDR2 SYDVKM. The chain's CDR3 is CASSEQDFGFNQPQHF. The CDR3 DNA sequence: TGTGCCAGCAGCGAACAGGATTTCGGGTTCAATCAGCCCCAGCATTTT.

The genes are TRBV2 and TRBJ1-2; the match to TRBD1 covers 7 bases. Trimming removed 5 bases from V and 2 bases from J; junction bases left unmatched: 2. The CDR3 is 13 amino acids. Germline assignment: CDR1 SNHLY and CDR2 FYNNEI. Here the CDR3 DNA reads TGTGCCAGCAGTATGGACAGGAACTATGGCTACACCTTC. The encoded protein is CASSMDRNYGYTF.

The chain has TRBV30 and TRBJ2-1, with D possibly TRBD2 on 5 matching bases. The CDR3 sequence is 13 residues long. V was shortened by 1 base and J by 8 bases, with 12 bases between the two germline ends. From germline, CDR1 is GTSNPN and CDR2 SVGIG (reference sequence). The CDR3, as DNA: TGTGCCTGGAGTGCTGGGAGTTTGGATGAGCAGTTCTTC. Translation gives CAWSAGSLDEQFF.

This clone has just a few counts. CDR3 coding DNA: TGCGCCAGCAGCTTGGCCAGGGGGGATCAGTTCTTC. Protein sequence: CASSLARGDQFF. V gene TRBV5-1 combines with J gene TRBJ2-1, with D possibly matching TRBD1 (7 bases). The germline V and J ends were trimmed by 0 bases and 13 bases, with 11 bases remaining between them. CDR3 length equals 12 residues. Germline loops: CDR1 SGHRS, CDR2 YFSETQ.

The sample holds a few counts of this clone. The rearrangement uses TRBV6-1 and TRBJ1-1; 8 bases line up with TRBD1. Trimming removed 2 bases from V and 11 bases from J; junction bases left unmatched: 7. Looked up from germline, CDR1 is MNHNS and CDR2 is SASEGT. This CDR3 comprises 13 residues. CDR3 residues: CASSESNRGTAFF. The CDR3, as DNA: TGTGCCAGCAGTGAATCTAACAGGGGGACGGCTTTCTTT.

The chain has TRBV6-5 and TRBJ2-5; 7 bases align to TRBD1. The CDR3 has 13 residues. CDR1 is MNHEY, CDR2 SVGAGI, per germline. The V gene end was trimmed by 2 bases and the J gene end by 5 bases; junction bases not matched to a gene: 2. CDR3 amino acids: CASSYTGVETQYF. The CDR3 DNA reads TGTGCCAGCAGTTACACAGGGGTTGAGACCCAGTACTTC.

Only one count was recorded for this clone. The chain carries TRBV19 and TRBJ1-2, with D possibly TRBD1 on 6 matching bases. The germline gives CDR1 LNHDA, CDR2 SQIVND (reference sequence). V lost 4 bases and J lost 1, with 13 bases in between. CDR3 length equals 15 residues. As DNA, the CDR3 is TGTGCCAGTAGTAAACTAACAGGGAGTAACTATGGCTACACCTTC. It codes for CASSKLTGSNYGYTF.

This chain connects TRBV5-1 to TRBJ1-1, with 10 bases that match TRBD1. Germline CDR1 and CDR2: SGHRS and YFSETQ. After removal of 1 base from V and 4 bases from J, the junction contained 13 bases not matched to a gene. The CDR3 contains 18 residues. CDR3 nucleotide sequence: TGCGCCAGCAGCTTGAGAGGGGTAGGGACAGGGGTCGTCACTGAAGCTTTCTTT. Translating it yields CASSLRGVGTGVVTEAFF.

This clone was seen a single time. This chain uses TRBV11-2 with TRBJ1-4; maybe TRBD1 (6 bases). Per germline, CDR1 SGHAT and CDR2 FQNNGV. V shed 4 bases and J shed 8 bases, with 14 bases lying between them. This CDR3 comprises 14 residues. CDR3 bases: TGTGCCAGCAGCTGGGGCAGGGGTTACGAAAAACTGTTTTTT. This encodes CASSWGRGYEKLFF.